Reported below is one TCR beta chain. Its antigen is not identified. V lost 6 bases, J lost 1 base, and 6 bases stayed unmatched. Germline loops: CDR1 DFQATT, CDR2 SNEGSKA (reference sequence). The CDR3 has 14 amino acids. This record belongs to a study of T-cell memory formation after mild COVID-19. For the study at large: TCR clusters largely stayed donor specific.

TCRdb independently ran MiXCR on the 5' RACE reads; one entry per CDR3 protein. The sample holds under 250,000 distinct CDR3 sequences, about 16% seen once. Notes on the study in general: CD4+ contracting clones were mainly CM and EM; CD8+ ones, EMRA. Contracting clones from day 15 to 85 showed balanced CD4/CD8; later expanders favored CD4+.

The chain has TRBV20-1 and TRBJ2-7; TRBD1 matches at 10 bases. This sequence was found in an adult woman who had mild COVID-19 (a few samples of this study predate the infection). Cell type and time point are not known. Sequencing was done on a sample of PBMCs or a T cell subset sorted from them (not recorded which). This CDR3 reads CSAMRQGASYEQYF. DNA for the CDR3: TGCAGTGCCATGCGACAGGGGGCATCCTACGAGCAGTACTTC.